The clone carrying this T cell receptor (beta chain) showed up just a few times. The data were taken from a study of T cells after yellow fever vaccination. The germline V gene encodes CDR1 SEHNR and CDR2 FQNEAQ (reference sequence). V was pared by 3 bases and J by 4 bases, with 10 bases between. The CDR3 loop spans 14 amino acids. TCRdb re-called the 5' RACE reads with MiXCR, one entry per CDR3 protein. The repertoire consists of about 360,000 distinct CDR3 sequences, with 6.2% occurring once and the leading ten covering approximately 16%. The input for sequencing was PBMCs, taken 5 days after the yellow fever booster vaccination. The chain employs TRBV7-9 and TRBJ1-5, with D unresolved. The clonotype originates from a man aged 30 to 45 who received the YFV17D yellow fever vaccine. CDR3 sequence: CASSFTNVNQPQHF. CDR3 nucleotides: TGTGCCAGCAGCTTTACCAACGTAAATCAGCCCCAGCATTTT. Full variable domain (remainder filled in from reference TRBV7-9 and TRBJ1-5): DTGVSQNPRHKITKRGQNVTFRCDPISEHNRLYWYRQTLGQGPEFLTYFQNEAQLEKSRLLSDRFSAERPKGSFSTLEIQRTEQGDSAMYLCASSFTNVNQPQHFGDGTRLSIL.